This TCR beta chain was retrieved from a study of synovial regulatory T cells in juvenile arthritis. Overall study results and limits: iaTreg cells shared more CDR3 sequences with synovial Tregs than other blood Tregs did. Inflammation-associated Treg cells in blood had less TCR diversity than the remaining blood Treg cells. Largely private between patients, iaTreg TCR repertoires showed partial overlap with synovial Teff and blood CPL repertoires.

The germline gives CDR1 KGHSH, CDR2 LQKENI. The CDR3 is 16 residues long. The entry carries no DNA sequence. As concerns this clone: The antigen remains unidentified.

The assay was immunoSEQ multiplex PCR, and TCRdb's table has in-frame clones only and misses some. The listing records around 9,500 clones. Median age around 12 years (about 2.1-25); median disease duration about 7 years (0.2-19.1). The V and J genes are TRBV18 and TRBJ2-6; lacking DNA, the TRBD1 call made by TCRdb goes unchecked. What was sequenced was Treg cells from blood. Subset here: HLA-DR+ inflammation-associated blood Treg cells. This sequence was found in a donor younger than 35 with juvenile idiopathic arthritis. CDR3 in amino acids: CASSPTTSSGANVLTF.